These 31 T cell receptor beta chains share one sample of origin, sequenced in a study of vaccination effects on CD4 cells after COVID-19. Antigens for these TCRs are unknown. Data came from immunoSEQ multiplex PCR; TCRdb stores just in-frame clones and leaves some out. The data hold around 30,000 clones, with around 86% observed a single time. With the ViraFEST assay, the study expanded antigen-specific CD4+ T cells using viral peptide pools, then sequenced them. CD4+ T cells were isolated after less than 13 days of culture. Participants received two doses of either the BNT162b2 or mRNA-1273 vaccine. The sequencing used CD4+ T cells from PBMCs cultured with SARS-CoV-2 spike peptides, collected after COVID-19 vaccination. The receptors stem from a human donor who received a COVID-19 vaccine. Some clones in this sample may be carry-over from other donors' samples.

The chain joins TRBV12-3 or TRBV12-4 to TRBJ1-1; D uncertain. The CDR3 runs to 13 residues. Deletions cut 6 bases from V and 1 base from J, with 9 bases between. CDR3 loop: CASSQTENTEAFF. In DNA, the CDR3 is TGTGCCAGCAGCCAAACAGAGAACACTGAAGCTTTCTTT.

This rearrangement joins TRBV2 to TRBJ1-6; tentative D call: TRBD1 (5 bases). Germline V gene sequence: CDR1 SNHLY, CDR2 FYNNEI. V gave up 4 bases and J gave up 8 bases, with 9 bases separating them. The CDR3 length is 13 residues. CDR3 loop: CASSVQGDSPLHF. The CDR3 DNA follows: TGTGCCAGCAGTGTGCAGGGTGATTCACCCCTCCACTTT.

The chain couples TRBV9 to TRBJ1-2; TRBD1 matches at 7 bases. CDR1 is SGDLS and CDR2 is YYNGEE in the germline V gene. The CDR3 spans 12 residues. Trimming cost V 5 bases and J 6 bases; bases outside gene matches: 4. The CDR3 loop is CASSTGVDGYTF. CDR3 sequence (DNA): TGTGCCAGCAGTACAGGGGTAGATGGCTACACCTTC.

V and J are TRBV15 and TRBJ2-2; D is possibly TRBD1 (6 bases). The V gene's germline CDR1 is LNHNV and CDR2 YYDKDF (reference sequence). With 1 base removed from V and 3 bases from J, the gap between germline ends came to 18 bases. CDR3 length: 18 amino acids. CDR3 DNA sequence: TGTGCCACCAGCAGAGTCACAGGGAAAAATGGGTACACCGGGGAGCTGTTTTTT. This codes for CATSRVTGKNGYTGELFF.

In DNA, the CDR3 is TGTGCCAGCAGTAGGACAGACTCGAACACCGGGGAGCTGTTTTTT. This translates into CASSRTDSNTGELFF. The chain recombines TRBV6-5 with TRBJ2-2, with D possibly TRBD1 on 6 matching bases. V was trimmed by 5 bases and J by 0 bases, leaving 10 bases between them. The CDR3 consists of 15 residues. Looked up from germline, CDR1 is MNHEY and CDR2 is SVGAGI.

The CDR3 DNA sequence: TGTGCCAGCAGACCAGCCCCTTCCTATAATTCACCCCTCCACTTT. This translates into CASRPAPSYNSPLHF. J is TRBJ1-6 and V is TRBV28; no firm D call. CDR3 length equals 15 residues. The V gene lost 6 bases and the J gene lost 1 base, with 10 bases spanning the gap. Germline V lookup: CDR1 MDHEN, CDR2 SYDVKM. Together with reference TRBV28 and TRBJ1-6, the CDR3 gives the full variable domain: DVKVTQSSRYLVKRTGEKVFLECVQDMDHENMFWYRQDPGLGLRLIYFSYDVKMKEKGDIPEGYSVSREKKERFSLILESASTNQTSMYLCASRPAPSYNSPLHFGNGTRLTVT.

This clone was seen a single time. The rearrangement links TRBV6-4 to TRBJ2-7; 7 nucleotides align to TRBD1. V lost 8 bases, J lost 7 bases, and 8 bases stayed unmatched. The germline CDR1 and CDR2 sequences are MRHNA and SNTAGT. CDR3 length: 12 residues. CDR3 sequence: CASPDRVEEQYV. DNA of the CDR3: TGTGCCAGCCCCGACAGGGTGGAGGAGCAGTACGTC.

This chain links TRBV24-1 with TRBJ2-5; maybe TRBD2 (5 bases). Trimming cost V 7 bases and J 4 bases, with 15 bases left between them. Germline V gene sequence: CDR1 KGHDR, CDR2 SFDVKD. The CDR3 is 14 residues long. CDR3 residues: CATRDSLIGETQYF. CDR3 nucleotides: TGTGCCACCAGGGACTCTTTAATCGGAGAGACCCAGTACTTC.

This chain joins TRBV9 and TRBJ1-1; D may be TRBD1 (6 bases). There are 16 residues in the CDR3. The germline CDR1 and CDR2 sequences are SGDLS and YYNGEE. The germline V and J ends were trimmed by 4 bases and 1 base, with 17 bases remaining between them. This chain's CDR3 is CASSPPWGRRNTEAFF. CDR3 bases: TGTGCCAGCAGCCCCCCGTGGGGGCGGAGGAACACTGAAGCTTTCTTT.

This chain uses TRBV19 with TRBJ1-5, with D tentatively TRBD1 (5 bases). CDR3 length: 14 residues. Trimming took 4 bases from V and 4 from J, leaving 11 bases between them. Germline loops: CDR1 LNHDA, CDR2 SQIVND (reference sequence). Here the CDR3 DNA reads TGTGCCAGTAGTAACGCAGGGAAGAATCAGCCCCAGCATTTT. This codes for CASSNAGKNQPQHF.

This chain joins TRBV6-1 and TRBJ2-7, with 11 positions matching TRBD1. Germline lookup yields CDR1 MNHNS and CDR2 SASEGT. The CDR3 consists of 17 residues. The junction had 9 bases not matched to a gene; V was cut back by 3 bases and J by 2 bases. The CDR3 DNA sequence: TGTGCCAGCAGTGATATACGGACAGGGGGCCTACCCTACGAGCAGTACGTC. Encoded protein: CASSDIRTGGLPYEQYV.

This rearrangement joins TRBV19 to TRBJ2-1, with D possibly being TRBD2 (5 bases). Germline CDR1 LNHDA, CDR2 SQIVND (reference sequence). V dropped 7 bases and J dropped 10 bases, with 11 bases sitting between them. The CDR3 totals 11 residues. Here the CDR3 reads CASNRWEEQFF. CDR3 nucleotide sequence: TGTGCCAGTAACCGGTGGGAGGAGCAGTTCTTC.

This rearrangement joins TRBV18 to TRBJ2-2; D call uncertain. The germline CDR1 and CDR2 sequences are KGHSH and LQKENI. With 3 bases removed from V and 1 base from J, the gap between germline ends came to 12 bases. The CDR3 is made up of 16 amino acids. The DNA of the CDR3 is TGTGCCAGCTCACCGGCCCAGCCTTTGAACACCGGGGAGCTGTTTTTT. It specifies CASSPAQPLNTGELFF.

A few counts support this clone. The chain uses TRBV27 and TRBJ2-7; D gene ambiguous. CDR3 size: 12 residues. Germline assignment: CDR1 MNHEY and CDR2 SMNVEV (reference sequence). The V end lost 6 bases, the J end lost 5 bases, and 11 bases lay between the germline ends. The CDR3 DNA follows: TGTGCCAGCAGCCCTTACCGCCACGAGCAGTACGTC. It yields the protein CASSPYRHEQYV.

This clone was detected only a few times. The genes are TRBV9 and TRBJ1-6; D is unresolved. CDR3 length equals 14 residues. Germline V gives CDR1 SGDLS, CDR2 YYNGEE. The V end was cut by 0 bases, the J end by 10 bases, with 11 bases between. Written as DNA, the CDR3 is TGTGCCAGCAGCGTAGGGGTGGGTGGGTCACCCCTCCACTTT. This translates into CASSVGVGGSPLHF.

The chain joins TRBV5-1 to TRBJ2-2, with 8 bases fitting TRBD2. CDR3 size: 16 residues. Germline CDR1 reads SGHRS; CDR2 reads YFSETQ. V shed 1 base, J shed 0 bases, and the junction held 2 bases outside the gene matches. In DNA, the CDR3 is TGCGCCAGCAGCTTGAGCGGGGGTACGAACACCGGGGAGCTGTTTTTT. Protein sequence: CASSLSGGTNTGELFF.

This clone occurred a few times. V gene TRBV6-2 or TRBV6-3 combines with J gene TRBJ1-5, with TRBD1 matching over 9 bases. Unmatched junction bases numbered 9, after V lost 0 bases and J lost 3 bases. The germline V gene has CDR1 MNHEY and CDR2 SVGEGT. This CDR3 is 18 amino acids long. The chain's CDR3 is CASSYSGQGHNSNQPQHF. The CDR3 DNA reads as TGTGCCAGCAGTTACTCGGGACAGGGCCATAATTCCAATCAGCCCCAGCATTTT.

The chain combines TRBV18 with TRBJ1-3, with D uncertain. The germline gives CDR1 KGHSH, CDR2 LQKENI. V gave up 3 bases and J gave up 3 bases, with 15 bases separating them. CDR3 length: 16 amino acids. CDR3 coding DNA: TGTGCCAGCTCACCCTCAGCCAGGCCCGATGGAAACACCATATATTTT. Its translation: CASSPSARPDGNTIYF.

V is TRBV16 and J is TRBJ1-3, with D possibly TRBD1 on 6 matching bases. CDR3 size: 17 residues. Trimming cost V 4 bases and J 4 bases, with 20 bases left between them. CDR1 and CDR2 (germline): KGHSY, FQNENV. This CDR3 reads CASSPTRNRAGGNTIYF. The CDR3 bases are TGTGCCAGCAGCCCTACCCGGAACAGGGCGGGCGGAAACACCATATATTTT.

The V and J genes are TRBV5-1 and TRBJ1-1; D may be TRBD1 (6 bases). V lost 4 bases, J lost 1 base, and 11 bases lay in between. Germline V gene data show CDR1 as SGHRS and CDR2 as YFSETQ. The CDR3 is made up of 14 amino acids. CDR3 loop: CASSQQGANTEAFF. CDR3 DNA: TGCGCCAGCAGCCAACAGGGAGCGAACACTGAAGCTTTCTTT.

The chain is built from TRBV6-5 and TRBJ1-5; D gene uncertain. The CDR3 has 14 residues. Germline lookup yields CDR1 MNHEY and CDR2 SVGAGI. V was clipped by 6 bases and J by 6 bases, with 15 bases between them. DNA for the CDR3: TGTGCCAGCAGGATCTTAGGATCCGGTCAGCCCCAGCATTTT. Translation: CASRILGSGQPQHF.

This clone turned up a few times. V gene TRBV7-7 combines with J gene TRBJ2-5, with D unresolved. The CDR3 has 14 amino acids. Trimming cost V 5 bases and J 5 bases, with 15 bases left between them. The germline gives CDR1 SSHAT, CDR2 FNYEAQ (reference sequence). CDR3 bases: TGTGCCAGCAGCCGTGGACGGCTCATGGAGACCCAGTACTTC. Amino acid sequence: CASSRGRLMETQYF.

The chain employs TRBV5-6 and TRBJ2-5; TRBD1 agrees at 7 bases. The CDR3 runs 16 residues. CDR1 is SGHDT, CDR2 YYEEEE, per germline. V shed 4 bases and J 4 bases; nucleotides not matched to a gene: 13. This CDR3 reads CASSQATGLRRETQYF. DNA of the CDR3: TGTGCCAGCAGCCAAGCGACAGGGCTTAGAAGAGAGACCCAGTACTTC.

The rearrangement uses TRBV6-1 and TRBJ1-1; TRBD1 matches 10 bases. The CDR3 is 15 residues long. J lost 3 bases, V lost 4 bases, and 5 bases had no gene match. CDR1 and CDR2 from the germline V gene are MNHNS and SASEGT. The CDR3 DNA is TGTGCCAGCAGTGTGGGACAGGGGATCGACACTGAAGCTTTCTTT. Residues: CASSVGQGIDTEAFF.

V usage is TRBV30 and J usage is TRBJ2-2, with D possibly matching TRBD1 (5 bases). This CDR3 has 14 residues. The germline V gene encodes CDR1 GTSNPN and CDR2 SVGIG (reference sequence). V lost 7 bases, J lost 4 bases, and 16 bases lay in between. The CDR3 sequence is CASSGYRVTGELFF. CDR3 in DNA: TGTGCCTCATCAGGGTATCGGGTCACCGGGGAGCTGTTTTTT.

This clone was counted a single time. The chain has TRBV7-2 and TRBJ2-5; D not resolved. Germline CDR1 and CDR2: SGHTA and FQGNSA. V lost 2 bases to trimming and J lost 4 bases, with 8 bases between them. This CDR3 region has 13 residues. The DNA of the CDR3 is TGTGCCAGCAGCTTAATCTACGGAGAGACCCAGTACTTC. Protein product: CASSLIYGETQYF. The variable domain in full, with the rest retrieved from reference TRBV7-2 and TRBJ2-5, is GAGVSQSPSNKVTEKGKDVELRCDPISGHTALYWYRQSLGQGLEFLIYFQGNSAPDKSGLPSDRFSAERTGGSVSTLTIQRTQQEDSAVYLCASSLIYGETQYFGPGTRLLVL.

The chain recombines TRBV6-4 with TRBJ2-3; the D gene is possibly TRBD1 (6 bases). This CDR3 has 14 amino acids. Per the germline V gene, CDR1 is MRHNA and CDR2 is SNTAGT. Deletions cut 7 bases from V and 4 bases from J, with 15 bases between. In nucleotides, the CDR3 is TGTGCCAGCAAAAGGGGGTTAGGCGCAGATACGCAGTATTTT. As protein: CASKRGLGADTQYF.

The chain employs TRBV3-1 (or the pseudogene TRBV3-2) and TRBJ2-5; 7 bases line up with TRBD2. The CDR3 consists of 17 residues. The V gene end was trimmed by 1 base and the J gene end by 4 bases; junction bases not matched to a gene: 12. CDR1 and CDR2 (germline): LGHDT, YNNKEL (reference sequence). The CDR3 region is CASSQGSWKRGGETQYF. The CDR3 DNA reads TGTGCCAGCAGCCAAGGGTCTTGGAAGCGGGGTGGAGAGACCCAGTACTTC.

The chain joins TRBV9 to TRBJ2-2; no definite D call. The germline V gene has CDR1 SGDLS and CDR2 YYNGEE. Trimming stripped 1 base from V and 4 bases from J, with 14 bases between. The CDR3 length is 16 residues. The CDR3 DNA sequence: TGTGCCAGCAGCGTAATGAGGTTATCGGGCACCGGGGAGCTGTTTTTT. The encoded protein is CASSVMRLSGTGELFF.

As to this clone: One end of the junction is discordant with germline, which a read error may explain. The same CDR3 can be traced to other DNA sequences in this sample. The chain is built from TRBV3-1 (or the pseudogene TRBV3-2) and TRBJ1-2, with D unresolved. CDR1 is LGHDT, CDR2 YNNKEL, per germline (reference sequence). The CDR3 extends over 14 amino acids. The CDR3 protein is CASSRTGRFRGYTF. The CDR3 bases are TGCGCCAGCAGCCGTACCGGACGGTTTCGGGGCTACACCTTC.

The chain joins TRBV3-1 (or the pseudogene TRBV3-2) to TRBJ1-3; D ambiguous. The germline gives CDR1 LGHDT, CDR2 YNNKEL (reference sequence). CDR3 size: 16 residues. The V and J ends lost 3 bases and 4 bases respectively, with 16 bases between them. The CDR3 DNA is TGTGCCAGCAGCCAGGGCGCTACGATGGGAGGAAACACCATATATTTT. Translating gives CASSQGATMGGNTIYF.